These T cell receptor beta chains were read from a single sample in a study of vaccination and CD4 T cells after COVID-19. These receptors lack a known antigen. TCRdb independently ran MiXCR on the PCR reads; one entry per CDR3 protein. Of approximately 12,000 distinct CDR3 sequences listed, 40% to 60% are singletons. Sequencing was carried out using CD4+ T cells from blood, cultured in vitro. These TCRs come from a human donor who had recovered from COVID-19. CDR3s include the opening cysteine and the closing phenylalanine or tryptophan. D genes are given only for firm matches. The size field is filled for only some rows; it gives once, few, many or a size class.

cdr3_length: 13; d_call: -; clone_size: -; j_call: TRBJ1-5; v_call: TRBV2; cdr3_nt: TGTGCCAGCGGATACTCGGGAAATCAGCCCCAGCATTTT; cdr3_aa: CASGYSGNQPQHF
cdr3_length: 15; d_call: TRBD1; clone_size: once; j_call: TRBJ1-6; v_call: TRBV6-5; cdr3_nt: TGTGCCAGCAGTTTCGGGACAGGACTTAATTCACCCCTCCACTTT; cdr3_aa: CASSFGTGLNSPLHF
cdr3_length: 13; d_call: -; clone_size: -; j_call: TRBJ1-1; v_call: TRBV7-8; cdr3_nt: TGTGCCAGCAGCTTTATCCGGAACACTGAAGCTTTCTTT; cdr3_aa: CASSFIRNTEAFF
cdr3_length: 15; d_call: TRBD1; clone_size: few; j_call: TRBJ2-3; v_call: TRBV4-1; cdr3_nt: TGCGCCAGCAGCCAAAGGGACAGGGAGGCAGATACGCAGTATTTT; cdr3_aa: CASSQRDREADTQYF
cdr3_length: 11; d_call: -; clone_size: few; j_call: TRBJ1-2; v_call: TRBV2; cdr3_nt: TGTGCAATACTACCAGGGGTGGGCTACACCTTC; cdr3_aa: CAILPGVGYTF
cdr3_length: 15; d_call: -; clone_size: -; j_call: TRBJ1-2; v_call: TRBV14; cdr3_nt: TGTGCCAGCAGCACCCGACAGAACCCTAACTATGGCTACACCTTC; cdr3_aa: CASSTRQNPNYGYTF
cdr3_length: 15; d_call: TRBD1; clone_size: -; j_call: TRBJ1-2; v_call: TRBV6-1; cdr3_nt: TGTGCCAGCAGTCCTCAGACAGGGGGATATAGTGGCTACACCTTC; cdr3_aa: CASSPQTGGYSGYTF
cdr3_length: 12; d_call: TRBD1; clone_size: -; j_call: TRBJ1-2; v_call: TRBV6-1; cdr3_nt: TGTGCCAGCATGGGACAGGGTTATGGCTACACCTTC; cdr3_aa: CASMGQGYGYTF
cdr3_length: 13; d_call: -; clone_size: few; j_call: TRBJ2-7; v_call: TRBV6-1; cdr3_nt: TGTGCCAGCAGTCCGGCGGGTCCCTACGAGCAGTACTTC; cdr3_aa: CASSPAGPYEQYF
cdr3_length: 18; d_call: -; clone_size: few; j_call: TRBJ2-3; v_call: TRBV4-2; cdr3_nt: TGTGCCAGCAGCCAAGACCCCCTACAGGAAATGGGCACAGATACGCAGTATTTT; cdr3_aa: CASSQDPLQEMGTDTQYF
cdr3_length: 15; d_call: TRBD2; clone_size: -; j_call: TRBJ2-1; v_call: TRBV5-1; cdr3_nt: TGCGCCAGCAGCTTGTTGGACCAGCGGGAGTATGAGCAGTTCTTC; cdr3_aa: CASSLLDQREYEQFF
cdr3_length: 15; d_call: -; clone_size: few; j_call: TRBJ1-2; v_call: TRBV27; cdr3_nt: TGTGCCAGCACCCTTTCGTCAGAGGGGAGGTATGGCTACACCTTC; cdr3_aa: CASTLSSEGRYGYTF
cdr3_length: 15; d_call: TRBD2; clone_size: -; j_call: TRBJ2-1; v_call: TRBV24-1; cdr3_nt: TGTGCCACCAGTGACCCCGGGCGGGGGGCGAATGAGCAGTTCTTC; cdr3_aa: CATSDPGRGANEQFF
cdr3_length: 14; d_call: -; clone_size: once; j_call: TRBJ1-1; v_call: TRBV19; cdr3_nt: TGTGCCAGTAGCAGCGGAGGGGGGAACACTGAAGCTTTCTTT; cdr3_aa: CASSSGGGNTEAFF
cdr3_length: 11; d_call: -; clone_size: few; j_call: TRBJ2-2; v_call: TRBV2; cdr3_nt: TGTGCCAGCAGTGTTACCGGGGAGCTGTTTTTT; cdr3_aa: CASSVTGELFF
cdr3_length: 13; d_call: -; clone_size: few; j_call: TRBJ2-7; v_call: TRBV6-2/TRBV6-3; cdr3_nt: TGTGCCAGCACCGACAGGAGTGTCTACGAGCAGTACTTC; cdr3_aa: CASTDRSVYEQYF
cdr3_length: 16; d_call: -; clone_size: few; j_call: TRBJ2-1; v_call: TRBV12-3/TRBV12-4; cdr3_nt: TGTGCCAGCAGCCCAATAACGGGATACTCCTACAATGAGCAGTTCTTC; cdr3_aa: CASSPITGYSYNEQFF
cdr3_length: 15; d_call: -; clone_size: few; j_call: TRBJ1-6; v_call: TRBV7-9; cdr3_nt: TGTGCCAGCAGCCCTCTATTAGGGAGCGCTTCACCCCTCCACTTT; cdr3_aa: CASSPLLGSASPLHF
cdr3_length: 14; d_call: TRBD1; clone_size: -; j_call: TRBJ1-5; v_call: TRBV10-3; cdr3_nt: TGTGCCATCAGCGACAGGGAGGGGCGGAAGCCCCAGCATTTT; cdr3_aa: CAISDREGRKPQHF
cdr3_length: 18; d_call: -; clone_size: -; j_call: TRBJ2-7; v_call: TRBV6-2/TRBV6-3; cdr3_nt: TGTGCCAGCACCCTTGTTCTCGCCCCTCCAGGGAGTAGAAACGAGCAGTACTTC; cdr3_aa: CASTLVLAPPGSRNEQYF
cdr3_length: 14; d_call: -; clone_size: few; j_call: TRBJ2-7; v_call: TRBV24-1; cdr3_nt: TGTGCCACCAGTGATTCAGGACGTTCTACGAGGCAGTACTTC; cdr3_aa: CATSDSGRSTRQYF
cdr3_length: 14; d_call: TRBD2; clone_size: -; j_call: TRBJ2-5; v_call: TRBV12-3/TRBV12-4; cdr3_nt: TGTGCCAGCAGCCCGGGACTAGTAGGCGAGACCCAGTACTTC; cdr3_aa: CASSPGLVGETQYF
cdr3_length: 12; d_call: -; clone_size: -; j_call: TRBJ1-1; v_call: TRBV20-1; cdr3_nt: TGCAGTGGCCACAGGGAGGACACTGAAGCTTTCTTT; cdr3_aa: CSGHREDTEAFF
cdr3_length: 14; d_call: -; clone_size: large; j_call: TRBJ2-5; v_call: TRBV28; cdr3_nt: TGTGCCAGCAGTTTCGGTGGAAAAGTAGAGACCCAGTACTTC; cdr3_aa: CASSFGGKVETQYF
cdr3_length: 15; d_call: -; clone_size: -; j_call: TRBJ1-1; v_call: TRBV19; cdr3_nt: TGTGCCAGTAGTATATCGGACAAGATGAACACTGAAGCTTTCTTT; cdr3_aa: CASSISDKMNTEAFF
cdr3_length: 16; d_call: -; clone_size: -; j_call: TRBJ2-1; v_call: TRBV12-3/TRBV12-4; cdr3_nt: TGTGCCAGCAGTTTGAGCGGCCGCGGACTGATCAATGAGCAGTTCTTC; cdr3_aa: CASSLSGRGLINEQFF
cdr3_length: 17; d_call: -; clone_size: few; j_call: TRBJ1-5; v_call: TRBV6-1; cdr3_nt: TGTGCCAGCAGTGAACGGGGGGACACCTTAAGCAATCAGCCCCAGCATTTT; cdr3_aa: CASSERGDTLSNQPQHF
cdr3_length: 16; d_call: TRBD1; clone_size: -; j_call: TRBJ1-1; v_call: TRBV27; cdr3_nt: TGTGCCAGCAGAGCCTCAGCAGGGGGGGCGGTCACTGAAGCTTTCTTT; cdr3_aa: CASRASAGGAVTEAFF
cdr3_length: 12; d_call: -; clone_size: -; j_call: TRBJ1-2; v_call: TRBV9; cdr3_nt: TGTGCCAGCAGCACCCAGGGGTATGGCTACACCTTC; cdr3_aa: CASSTQGYGYTF
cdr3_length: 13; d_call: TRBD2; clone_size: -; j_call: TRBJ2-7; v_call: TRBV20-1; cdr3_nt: TGCAGTGCTAGCCTAGCGGGAGGGTACGAGCAGTACTTC; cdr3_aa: CSASLAGGYEQYF
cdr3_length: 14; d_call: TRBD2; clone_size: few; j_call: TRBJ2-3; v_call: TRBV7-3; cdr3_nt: TGTGCCAGCAGCAAAAATAGCGGGGAGGATACGCAGTATTTT; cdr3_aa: CASSKNSGEDTQYF
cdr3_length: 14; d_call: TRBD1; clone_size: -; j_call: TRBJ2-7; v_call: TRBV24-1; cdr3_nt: TGTGCCACCAGGAGGGACAGCGTAGACTACGAGCAGTACTTC; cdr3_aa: CATRRDSVDYEQYF
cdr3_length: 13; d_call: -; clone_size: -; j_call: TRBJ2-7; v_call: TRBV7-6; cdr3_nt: TGTGCCAGCACCCCCATTAGCTCCTACGAGCAGTACTTC; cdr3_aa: CASTPISSYEQYF
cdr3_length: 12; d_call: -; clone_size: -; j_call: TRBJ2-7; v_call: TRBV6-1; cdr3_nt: TGTGCCAGCAGTGCTGGCGGGGACGAGCAGTACTTC; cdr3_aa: CASSAGGDEQYF
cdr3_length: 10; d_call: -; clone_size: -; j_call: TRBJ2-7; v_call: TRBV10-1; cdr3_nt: TGCGCCAGCAGTGTAAGGGAGCAGTACTTC; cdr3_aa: CASSVREQYF
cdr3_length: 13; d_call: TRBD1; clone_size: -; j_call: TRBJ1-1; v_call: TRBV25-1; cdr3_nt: TGTGCCAGCAGTGTCAGGGGGGGAACTGAAGCTTTCTTT; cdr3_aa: CASSVRGGTEAFF
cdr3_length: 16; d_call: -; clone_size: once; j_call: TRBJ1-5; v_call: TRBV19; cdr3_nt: TGTGCCAGTAGTAGGGTGGATGGAGTTCCCCGGCAGCCCCAGCATTTT; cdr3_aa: CASSRVDGVPRQPQHF
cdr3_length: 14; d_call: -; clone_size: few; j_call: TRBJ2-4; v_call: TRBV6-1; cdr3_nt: TGTGCCAGCAGTGAAGACGGAGCCAAAAACATTCAGTACTTC; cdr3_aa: CASSEDGAKNIQYF
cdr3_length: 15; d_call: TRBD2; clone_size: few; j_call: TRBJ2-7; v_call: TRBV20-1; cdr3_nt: TGCAGTGCTAGACTAGCGGGAGACTACTCCTACGAGCAGTACTTC; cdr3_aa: CSARLAGDYSYEQYF
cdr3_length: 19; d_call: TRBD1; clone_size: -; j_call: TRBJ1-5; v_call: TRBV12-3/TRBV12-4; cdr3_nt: TGTGCCAGCAGCACGATACTTAGCTACAGGGGAGAAGGCAATCAGCCCCAGCATTTT; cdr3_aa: CASSTILSYRGEGNQPQHF
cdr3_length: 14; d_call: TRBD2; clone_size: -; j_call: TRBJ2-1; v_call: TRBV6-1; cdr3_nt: TGTGCCAGCACCTCAGCGGGAGTCAGAAATGAGCAGTTCTTC; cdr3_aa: CASTSAGVRNEQFF
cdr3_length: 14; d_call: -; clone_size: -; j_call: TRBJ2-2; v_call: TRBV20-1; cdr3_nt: TGCAGTGCTAGAGAGGGACCGAACACCGGGGAGCTGTTTTTT; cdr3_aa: CSAREGPNTGELFF
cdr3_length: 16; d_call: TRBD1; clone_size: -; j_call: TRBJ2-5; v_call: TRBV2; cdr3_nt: TGTGCCAGCAGACCTGACAGGGCCCTTCGGCAAGAGACCCAGTACTTC; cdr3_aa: CASRPDRALRQETQYF
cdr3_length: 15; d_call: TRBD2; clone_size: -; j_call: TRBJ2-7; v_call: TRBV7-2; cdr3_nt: TGTGCCAGCAGCTCTTACTCTAGCGGGGCGTTACCGCAGTACTTC; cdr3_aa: CASSSYSSGALPQYF
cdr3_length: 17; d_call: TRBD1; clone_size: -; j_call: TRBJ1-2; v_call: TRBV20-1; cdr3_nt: TGCAGTGCCCTACTGACAGGGGTCGCCGGGGGTGCCTATGGCTACACCTTC; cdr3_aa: CSALLTGVAGGAYGYTF
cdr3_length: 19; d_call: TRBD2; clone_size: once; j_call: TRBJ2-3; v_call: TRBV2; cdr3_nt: TGTGCCAGCAGGAAAGTGAGCGAGGGACTAGCGGGGGGCCGGGATACGCAGTATTTT; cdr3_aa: CASRKVSEGLAGGRDTQYF
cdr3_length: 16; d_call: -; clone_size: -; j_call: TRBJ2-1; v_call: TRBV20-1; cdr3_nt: TGCAGTGCTAGCCGGCAGGGTCCGAGCTCCTACAATGAGCAGTTCTTC; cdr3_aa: CSASRQGPSSYNEQFF
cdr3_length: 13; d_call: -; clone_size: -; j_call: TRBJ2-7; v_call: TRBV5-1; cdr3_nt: TGCGCCAGCAACCGGGACCCAAGGGACGAGCAGTACTTC; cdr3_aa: CASNRDPRDEQYF
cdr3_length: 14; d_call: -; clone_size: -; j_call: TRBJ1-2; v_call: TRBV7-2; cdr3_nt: TGTGCCAGCAGCTTAGCGCGCTTGGACGGCGGCTACACCTTC; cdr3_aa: CASSLARLDGGYTF
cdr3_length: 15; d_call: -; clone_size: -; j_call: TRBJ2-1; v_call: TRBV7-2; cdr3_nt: TGTGCCAGCAGCGCCGGTCCGGGTCGTGCAAATGAGCAGTTCTTC; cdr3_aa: CASSAGPGRANEQFF
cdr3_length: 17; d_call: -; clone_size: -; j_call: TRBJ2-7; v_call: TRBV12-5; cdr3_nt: TGTGCTAGTGGTTTGCCCTTCTCGGGACGGGGCACCTACGAGCAGTACTTC; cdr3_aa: CASGLPFSGRGTYEQYF
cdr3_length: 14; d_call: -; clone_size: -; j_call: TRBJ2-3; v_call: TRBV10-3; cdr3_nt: TGTGCCATCAGACCCACCGGGGGTACAGATACGCAGTATTTT; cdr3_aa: CAIRPTGGTDTQYF
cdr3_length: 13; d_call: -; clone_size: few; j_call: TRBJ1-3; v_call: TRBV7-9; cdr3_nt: TGTGCCAGCAGCCGGGGGTCTGGAAACACCATATATTTT; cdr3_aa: CASSRGSGNTIYF
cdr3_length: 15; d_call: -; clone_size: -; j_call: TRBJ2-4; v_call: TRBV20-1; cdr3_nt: TGCAGTGCTAGAGAGGAAGGGGTAGGGAGTGACATTCAGTACTTC; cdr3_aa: CSAREEGVGSDIQYF